The rows below give T cell receptor beta chains drawn from one sample of a study of Ad26.COV2.S vaccination and SARS-CoV-2 variants. The data were produced by immunoSEQ multiplex PCR, yet TCRdb's version contains in-frame clones alone and is incomplete. In the table there are around 100,000 clones, about 78% of which are singletons. Material: peripheral blood, obtained after recovery from COVID-19. These TCRs come from a human donor who had recovered from COVID-19. Both conserved end residues are part of each CDR3. A D gene is named only where the DNA matches it firmly. Expanded clones get a size class; other rows say once, few or many, or leave the size out.

v_call	j_call	clone_size	d_call	cdr3_aa	cdr3_nt
TRBV12-3/TRBV12-4	TRBJ1-2	once	NA	CASSLAGIYGYTF	TGTGCCAGCAGTTTGGCAGGGATCTATGGCTACACCTTC
TRBV6-5	TRBJ2-7	NA	NA	CATLSSWEQYF	TGTGCCACCTTGTCATCGTGGGAGCAGTACTTC
TRBV4-2	TRBJ1-2	medium-sized	NA	CASSQVTSRGGHGYTF	TGTGCCAGCAGCCAAGTCACATCAAGGGGCGGCCATGGCTACACCTTC
TRBV7-3	TRBJ2-1	NA	TRBD2	CASGLAGVSNEQFF	TGTGCCAGCGGACTAGCGGGGGTGTCCAATGAGCAGTTCTTC
TRBV5-4	TRBJ2-3	NA	NA	CASSPRDGTDTQYF	TGTGCCAGCAGCCCTCGTGATGGCACAGATACGCAGTATTTT
TRBV2	TRBJ1-6	NA	NA	CASRQGIDSSLHF	TGTGCCAGCAGACAGGGAATTGATTCATCCCTCCACTTT
TRBV6-5	TRBJ2-3	NA	NA	CASSPQGRAGDTQYF	TGTGCCAGCAGCCCACAGGGAAGGGCGGGGGATACGCAGTATTTT
TRBV10-2	TRBJ1-4	NA	NA	CASSEGSNEKLFF	TGCGCCAGCAGTGAAGGGTCCAATGAAAAACTGTTTTTT
TRBV7-9	TRBJ2-5	NA	NA	CASSFILVRETQYF	TGTGCCAGCAGCTTCATACTAGTACGGGAGACCCAGTACTTC
TRBV10-3	TRBJ2-5	NA	TRBD2	CAISESGLAGEQYQETQYF	TGTGCCATCAGTGAGTCCGGACTAGCGGGGGAACAGTACCAAGAGACCCAGTACTTC
TRBV7-2	TRBJ2-7	NA	TRBD2	CASSLERGGLEQYF	TGTGCCAGCAGCTTAGAGCGGGGGGGCCTCGAGCAGTACTTC
TRBV30	TRBJ1-6	few	TRBD1	CAWEGTGGRSLHF	TGTGCCTGGGAAGGGACAGGCGGTCGGTCCCTCCACTTT
TRBV10-2	TRBJ1-4	NA	NA	CASSRDGSEKLFF	TGCGCCAGCAGCCGGGACGGTAGTGAAAAACTGTTTTTT
TRBV4-2	TRBJ1-2	NA	NA	CASSQEGERGLGYTF	TGTGCCAGCAGCCAAGAGGGGGAGCGAGGGCTTGGCTACACCTTC
TRBV10-1	TRBJ2-5	NA	NA	CASRGAGEETQYF	TGCGCCAGCCGGGGGGCCGGGGAGGAGACCCAGTACTTC
TRBV28	TRBJ2-7	NA	TRBD1	CASSPRVGTGALYEQYF	TGTGCCAGCAGCCCTAGGGTGGGGACAGGGGCATTATACGAGCAGTACTTC
TRBV2	TRBJ2-7	NA	NA	CASSGRPGEQYF	TGTGCCAGCAGTGGCCGGCCGGGCGAGCAGTACTTC
TRBV7-3	TRBJ2-2	NA	NA	CASSDRATGGELFF	TGTGCCAGCAGCGACCGGGCCACGGGCGGGGAGCTGTTTTTT
TRBV4-3	TRBJ1-1	NA	NA	CASSLSLNTEAFF	TGCGCCAGCAGCCTTAGCTTGAACACTGAAGCTTTCTTT
TRBV30	TRBJ2-5	many	NA	CARGGAGETQYF	TGTGCCCGTGGGGGGGCTGGGGAGACCCAGTACTTC
TRBV7-3	TRBJ2-1	NA	NA	CASSFKGGPYNEQFF	TGTGCCAGCAGCTTCAAAGGGGGTCCCTACAATGAGCAGTTCTTC
TRBV15	TRBJ1-2	NA	NA	CATSPDGTAVYGYTF	TGTGCCACCAGCCCAGACGGGACTGCCGTCTATGGCTACACCTTC
TRBV4-2	TRBJ1-2	NA	NA	CASSQVNNYGYTF	TGTGCCAGCAGCCAAGTGAATAACTATGGCTACACCTTC
TRBV3-1/TRBV3-2	TRBJ1-2	NA	TRBD1	CASSSQGVYGGYTF	TGTGCCAGCAGCTCACAGGGGGTTTATGGGGGCTACACCTTC
TRBV19	TRBJ2-4	NA	TRBD2	CASSIERGGWDIQYF	TGTGCCAGTAGTATAGAGCGGGGGGGCTGGGACATTCAGTACTTC
TRBV15	TRBJ2-5	NA	TRBD1	CATSRAQGELPQYF	TGTGCCACCAGCAGAGCCCAGGGGGAGTTGCCCCAGTACTTC
TRBV14	TRBJ1-5	once	NA	CASSQWGRPQHF	TGTGCCAGCAGCCAATGGGGCCGGCCCCAGCATTTT
TRBV12-3/TRBV12-4	TRBJ2-3	NA	NA	CASSLSTDTQYF	TGTGCCAGCAGTTTGAGCACAGATACGCAGTATTTT
TRBV7-6	TRBJ2-5	NA	NA	CASSSLSGGTETQYF	TGTGCCAGCAGCTCCCTTAGTGGGGGTACAGAGACCCAGTACTTC
TRBV11-2	TRBJ2-5	NA	TRBD2	CASSSVTSGGAGATQYF	TGTGCCAGCAGCTCCGTGACTAGCGGGGGGGCAGGGGCGACCCAGTACTTC
TRBV10-3	TRBJ1-5	NA	TRBD1	CATLDGTGPGGPQHF	TGTGCCACCCTTGACGGGACAGGGCCCGGTGGGCCCCAGCATTTT
TRBV5-4	TRBJ2-6	once	TRBD1	CASSVGQGYSSGANVLTF	TGTGCCAGCAGCGTGGGACAGGGGTACTCCTCTGGGGCCAACGTCCTGACTTTC
TRBV6-5	TRBJ2-3	NA	NA	CASSYYGGRADTQYF	TGTGCCAGCAGTTACTATGGGGGGCGCGCAGATACGCAGTATTTT
TRBV5-1	TRBJ2-3	NA	TRBD2	CASRFGLAVTDTQYF	TGCGCCAGCAGATTCGGGCTAGCGGTAACAGATACGCAGTATTTT
TRBV21-1	TRBJ1-5	NA	NA	CASSNRAYYSNQPQHF	TGTGCCAGCAGCAACCGGGCCTATTATAGCAATCAGCCCCAGCATTTT
TRBV9	TRBJ1-3	NA	NA	CASSVSGDNAGNTIYF	TGTGCCAGCAGCGTATCCGGGGACAACGCTGGAAACACCATATATTTT
TRBV5-1	TRBJ1-2	NA	NA	CASSLGDNYGYTF	TGCGCCAGCAGCTTGGGCGACAACTATGGCTACACCTTC
TRBV19	TRBJ1-1	NA	NA	CASSTQAGVNTEAFF	TGTGCCAGTAGTACTCAGGCAGGGGTGAACACTGAAGCTTTCTTT
TRBV7-6	TRBJ2-7	many	NA	CASGRSAYEQYF	TGTGCCAGCGGTCGGAGCGCCTACGAGCAGTACTTC
TRBV28	TRBJ1-1	NA	TRBD1	CASSWTGSYTEAFF	TGTGCCAGCAGTTGGACAGGGTCGTACACTGAAGCTTTCTTT
TRBV6-4	TRBJ2-1	NA	NA	CASSASGQSYNEQFF	TGTGCCAGCAGTGCATCGGGTCAATCCTACAATGAGCAGTTCTTC
TRBV28	TRBJ2-3	NA	NA	CASRLRGTDTQYF	TGTGCCAGCAGACTACGAGGGACAGATACGCAGTATTTT
TRBV7-7	TRBJ2-1	NA	TRBD2	CASSSGLAGGVYEQFF	TGTGCCAGCAGCTCCGGACTAGCGGGGGGAGTCTATGAGCAGTTCTTC
TRBV11-2	TRBJ1-5	few	NA	CASSLESSYNQPQHF	TGTGCCAGCAGCTTAGAGTCTTCCTACAATCAGCCCCAGCATTTT
TRBV30	TRBJ1-5	NA	TRBD1	CAWSGGQGYQPQHF	TGTGCCTGGAGTGGAGGACAGGGTTATCAGCCCCAGCATTTT
TRBV5-1	TRBJ2-4	NA	TRBD1	CASSPRQGVAKNIQYF	TGCGCCAGCAGCCCAAGACAGGGGGTAGCCAAAAACATTCAGTACTTC
TRBV11-2	TRBJ1-2	NA	NA	CASSLDEGVGGYTF	TGTGCCAGCAGCTTAGATGAGGGTGTTGGGGGCTACACCTTC
TRBV28	TRBJ2-3	NA	NA	CASSRSGYTDTQYF	TGTGCCAGCAGTCGATCTGGGTACACAGATACGCAGTATTTT
TRBV29-1	TRBJ1-5	few	NA	CSVATGSGQPQHF	TGCAGCGTTGCTACAGGGTCGGGTCAGCCCCAGCATTTT